The 12 T cell receptor beta chains below all came from one sample that was sequenced in a study of early T cells in non-severe SARS-CoV-2 infection. TCRdb ran MiXCR on the 5' RACE reads and lists one entry per CDR3 protein. The data contain 35,000 to 45,000 distinct CDR3 sequences, approximately 5.9% of them singletons. The specimen was whole blood, collected at baseline. The receptors were gathered from an adult who was a healthcare worker with PCR-confirmed SARS-CoV-2 infection or an uninfected control (not recorded which).

This clonotype was seen repeatedly, ten times or more. J is TRBJ1-4 and V is TRBV12-3 or TRBV12-4; no definite D call. With 1 base removed from V and 13 bases from J, the gap between germline ends came to 22 bases. The CDR3 spans 16 residues. CDR3 in amino acids: CASSLDASAAGNGLFF. CDR3 in DNA: TGTGCCAGCAGTTTAGACGCCAGTGCGGCTGGGAACGGACTGTTTTTT.

V and J are TRBV7-8 and TRBJ2-5; unclear D gene. Germline CDR1 SGHVS, CDR2 FQNEAQ. Trimming took off 8 bases at V and 1 base at J, with 17 bases between the two ends. This CDR3 contains 15 residues. The CDR3 protein is CASLDAWGAQETQYF. The CDR3 DNA reads TGTGCCAGCTTAGATGCCTGGGGTGCCCAAGAGACCCAGTACTTC.

This clonotype was counted ten times or more. The V and J genes are TRBV6-1 and TRBJ2-1, with 9 bases aligning to TRBD1. V dropped 7 bases and J dropped 5; count of bases not matched to a gene: 9. This CDR3 has 15 residues. The germline V gene encodes CDR1 MNHNS and CDR2 SASEGT. For the CDR3, the DNA is TGTGCCAGCATTCTGACAGGGGGGAGGGACAATGAGCAGTTCTTC. Residues: CASILTGGRDNEQFF.

With regard to this clonotype: This could be a read error, since a much larger clone is one nucleotide away. The V call is TRBV12-3 or TRBV12-4, the J call TRBJ2-5, with D perhaps being TRBD1 or TRBD2 (6 bases each). The CDR3 spans 12 residues. CDR3 nucleotides: TGTGCCAGCACCCGGGGGCCAGAGACCCAGTGCTTC. This translates into CASTRGPETQCF.

This clonotype came up many times. The chain combines TRBV7-2 with TRBJ2-7; D is possibly TRBD1 (6 bases). The V end was cut by 6 bases, the J end by 4 bases, with 13 bases between. The CDR3 is made up of 13 amino acids. Germline V gene sequence: CDR1 SGHTA, CDR2 FQGNSA. CDR3 nucleotides: TGTGCCAGCAGACCTACAGGGAAATACGAGCAGTACTTC. Its protein is CASRPTGKYEQYF.

In this sample, this clonotype turned up many times. The chain employs TRBV5-6 and TRBJ2-2; 8 bases map to TRBD2. Germline CDR1 and CDR2: SGHDT and YYEEEE. CDR3 size: 14 residues. V shed 6 bases, J shed 5 bases, and the junction held 6 bases outside the gene matches. Written as DNA, the CDR3 is TGTGCCAGCAACTCCGGCGGGAGGACCGGGGAGCTGTTTTTT. Translated: CASNSGGRTGELFF.

Details on this clonotype: A much bigger clone sits one base away, suggesting this may be a read error. The chain couples TRBV6-2 or TRBV6-3 to TRBJ2-4, with TRBD2 matching 10 bases. Germline CDR1 MNHEY, CDR2 SVGEGT. The CDR3 is made up of 16 amino acids. After removal of 7 bases from V and 4 bases from J, the junction contained 10 bases not matched to a gene. In DNA form, the CDR3 reads TGTGCCAGCACCGGTCTAGGGACTAGCGATAAAAACATTCAGTACTTC. Translated, it gives CASTGLGTSDKNIQYF.

This clonotype was counted many times. The rearrangement uses TRBV28 and TRBJ1-2; no clear D gene. CDR1 is MDHEN, CDR2 SYDVKM, per germline. This CDR3 contains 12 residues. V lost 5 bases and J lost 4, with 8 bases in between. The CDR3 loop reads CASSPRLYGYTF. For the CDR3, the DNA is TGTGCCAGCAGTCCTCGTCTCTATGGCTACACCTTC.

There are a few counts of this clonotype. This sequence joins TRBV5-4 and TRBJ2-7, with TRBD1 matching over 8 bases. CDR1 SGHNT and CDR2 YYREEE come from the germline V gene (reference sequence). Trimming took 0 bases from V and 0 from J; bases not matched to a gene: 2. This CDR3 contains 15 residues. CDR3 sequence reads: CASSLGQGSSYEQYF. In nucleotides, the CDR3 is TGTGCCAGCAGCTTGGGACAGGGGAGCTCCTACGAGCAGTACTTC. Full variable domain (rest looked up from reference TRBV5-4 and TRBJ2-7): ETGVTQSPTHLIKTRGQQVTLRCSSQSGHNTVSWYQQALGQGPQFIFQYYREEENGRGNFPPRFSGLQFPNYSSELNVNALELDDSALYLCASSLGQGSSYEQYFGPGTRLTVT.

The sample holds a few counts of this clonotype. The genes are TRBV5-1 and TRBJ1-3; D remains ambiguous. Looked up from germline, CDR1 is SGHRS and CDR2 is YFSETQ. This CDR3 is 16 amino acids long. V lost 1 base and J 0 bases, leaving 11 bases between the germline ends. The CDR3, as DNA: TGCGCCAGCAGCTTGTCTGTCGGAATCTCTGGAAACACCATATATTTT. It translates to CASSLSVGISGNTIYF.

The sample holds many counts of this clonotype. The chain recombines TRBV20-1 with TRBJ2-3, with TRBD1 matching over 8 bases. After removal of 5 bases from V and 3 bases from J, the junction contained 7 bases not matched to a gene. This CDR3 is built from 14 residues. The germline V gene encodes CDR1 DFQATT and CDR2 SNEGSKA (reference sequence). CDR3 region: CSASDRVGTDTQYF. The CDR3 DNA reads as TGCAGTGCTTCGGACAGGGTTGGAACAGATACGCAGTATTTT.

This clonotype was counted ten times or more. The V gene is TRBV10-2, the J gene TRBJ1-1; D remains unclear. The germline V gene has CDR1 WSHSY and CDR2 SAAADI. The CDR3 is made up of 14 amino acids. V was clipped by 4 bases and J by 1 base, with 10 bases between them. DNA of the CDR3: TGCGCCAGCAGTGTCCTGGCGGCGAACACTGAAGCTTTCTTT. Protein sequence: CASSVLAANTEAFF.